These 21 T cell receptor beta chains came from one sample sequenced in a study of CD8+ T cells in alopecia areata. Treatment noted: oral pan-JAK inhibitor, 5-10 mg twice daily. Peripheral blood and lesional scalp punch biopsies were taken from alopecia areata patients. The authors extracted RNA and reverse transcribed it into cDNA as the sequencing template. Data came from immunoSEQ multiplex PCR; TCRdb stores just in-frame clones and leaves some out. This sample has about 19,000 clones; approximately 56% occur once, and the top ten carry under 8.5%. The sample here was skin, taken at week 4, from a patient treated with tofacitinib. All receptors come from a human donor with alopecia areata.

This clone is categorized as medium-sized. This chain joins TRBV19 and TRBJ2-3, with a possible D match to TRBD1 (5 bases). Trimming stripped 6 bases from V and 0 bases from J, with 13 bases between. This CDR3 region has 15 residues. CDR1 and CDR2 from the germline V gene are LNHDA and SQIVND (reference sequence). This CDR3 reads CASSRDRPSTDTQYF. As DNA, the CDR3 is TGTGCCAGTAGCCGAGACAGACCTAGCACAGATACGCAGTATTTT.

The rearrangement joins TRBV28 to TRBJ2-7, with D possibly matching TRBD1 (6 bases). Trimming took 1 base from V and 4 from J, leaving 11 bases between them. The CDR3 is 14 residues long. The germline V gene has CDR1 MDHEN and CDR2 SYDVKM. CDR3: CASSLLEGVYEQYF. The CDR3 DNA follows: TGTGCCAGCAGTTTATTAGAGGGGGTGTACGAGCAGTACTTC.

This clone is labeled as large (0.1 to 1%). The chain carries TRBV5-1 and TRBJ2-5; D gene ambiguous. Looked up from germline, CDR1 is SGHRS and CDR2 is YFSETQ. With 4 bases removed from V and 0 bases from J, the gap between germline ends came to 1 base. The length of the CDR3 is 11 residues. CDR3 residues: CASSNQETQYF. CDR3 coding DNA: TGCGCCAGCAGCAACCAAGAGACCCAGTACTTC.

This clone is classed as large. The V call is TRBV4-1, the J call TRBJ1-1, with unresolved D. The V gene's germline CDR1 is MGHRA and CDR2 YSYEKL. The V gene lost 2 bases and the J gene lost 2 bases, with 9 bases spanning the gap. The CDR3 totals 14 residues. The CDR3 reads CASSQMSPNTEAFF. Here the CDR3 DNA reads TGCGCCAGCAGCCAAATGTCACCTAACACTGAAGCTTTCTTT.

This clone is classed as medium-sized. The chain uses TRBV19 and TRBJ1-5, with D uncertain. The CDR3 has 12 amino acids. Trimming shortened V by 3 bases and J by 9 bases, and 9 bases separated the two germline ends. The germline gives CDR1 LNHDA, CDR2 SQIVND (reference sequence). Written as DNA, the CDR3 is TGTGCCAGTAGTATGGAGGGCTGGCCCCAGCATTTT. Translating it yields CASSMEGWPQHF.

This chain's CDR3 is CASSPSGLSGELFF. The CDR3, as DNA: TGTGCCAGCAGTCCCTCCGGACTATCCGGGGAGCTGTTTTTT. The chain combines TRBV5-4 with TRBJ2-2, with a tentative D call TRBD2 (6 bases). CDR3 length: 14 amino acids. V was shortened by 5 bases and J by 6 bases, with 14 bases between the two germline ends. Germline lookup yields CDR1 SGHNT and CDR2 YYREEE (reference sequence).

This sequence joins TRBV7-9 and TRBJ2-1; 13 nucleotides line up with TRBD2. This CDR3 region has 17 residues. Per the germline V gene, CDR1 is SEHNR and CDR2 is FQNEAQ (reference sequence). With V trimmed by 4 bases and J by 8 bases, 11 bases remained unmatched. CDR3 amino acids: CASSSRLAGGPWDEQFF. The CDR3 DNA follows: TGTGCCAGCAGCTCGAGACTAGCGGGGGGCCCGTGGGATGAGCAGTTCTTC.

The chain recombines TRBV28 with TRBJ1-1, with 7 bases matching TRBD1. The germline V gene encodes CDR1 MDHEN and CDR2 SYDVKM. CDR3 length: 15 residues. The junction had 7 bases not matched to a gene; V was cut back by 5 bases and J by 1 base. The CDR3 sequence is CASSPTGYSNTEAFF. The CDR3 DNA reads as TGTGCCAGCAGTCCGACAGGGTACTCGAACACTGAAGCTTTCTTT.

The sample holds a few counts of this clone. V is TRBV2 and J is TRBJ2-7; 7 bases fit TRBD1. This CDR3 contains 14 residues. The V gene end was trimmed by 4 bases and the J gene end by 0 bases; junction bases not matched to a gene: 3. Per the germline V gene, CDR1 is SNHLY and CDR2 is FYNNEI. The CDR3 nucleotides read TGTGCCAGCAGTGGGGACAGTACCTCCTACGAGCAGTACTTC. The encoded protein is CASSGDSTSYEQYF.

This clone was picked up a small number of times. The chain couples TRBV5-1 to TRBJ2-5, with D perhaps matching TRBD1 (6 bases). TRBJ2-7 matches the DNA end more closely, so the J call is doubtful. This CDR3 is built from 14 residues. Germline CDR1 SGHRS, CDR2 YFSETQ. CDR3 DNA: TGCGCCAGCAGCTTGTTACCAGGGGCCTACGAGCAGTACTTC. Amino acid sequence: CASSLLPGAYEQYF.

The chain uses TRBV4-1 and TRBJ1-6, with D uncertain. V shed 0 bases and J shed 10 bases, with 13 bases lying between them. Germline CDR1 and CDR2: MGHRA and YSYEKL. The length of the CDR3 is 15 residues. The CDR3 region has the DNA TGCGCCAGCAGCCAAGATGGGCAGGTGGGGTCACCCCTCCACTTT. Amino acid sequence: CASSQDGQVGSPLHF.

Here the CDR3 reads CASSFSASGGGVGEQFF. The CDR3 nucleotides are TGTGCCAGCAGTTTTTCGGCCAGCGGAGGGGGAGTTGGTGAGCAGTTCTTC. The chain has TRBV27 and TRBJ2-1, with D perhaps matching TRBD1 or TRBD2 (6 bases each). This CDR3 region has 17 residues. Germline V CDR1 and CDR2: MNHEY, SMNVEV (reference sequence). Between the trimmed V and J ends, which lost 3 bases and 9 bases, there was a span of 24 bases.

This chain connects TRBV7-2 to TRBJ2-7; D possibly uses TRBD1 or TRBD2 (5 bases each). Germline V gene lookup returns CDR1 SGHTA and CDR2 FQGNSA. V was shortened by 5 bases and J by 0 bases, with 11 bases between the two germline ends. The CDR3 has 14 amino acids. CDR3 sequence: CASSPGPSSYEQYF. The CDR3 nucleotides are TGTGCCAGCAGCCCGGGACCAAGCTCCTACGAGCAGTACTTC.

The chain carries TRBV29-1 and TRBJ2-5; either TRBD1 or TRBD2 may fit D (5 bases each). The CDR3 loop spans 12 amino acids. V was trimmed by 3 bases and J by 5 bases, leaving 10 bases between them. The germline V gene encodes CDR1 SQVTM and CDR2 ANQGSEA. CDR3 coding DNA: TGCAGCGTTGAGAGGGGCCGGGAGACCCAGTACTTC. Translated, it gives CSVERGRETQYF.

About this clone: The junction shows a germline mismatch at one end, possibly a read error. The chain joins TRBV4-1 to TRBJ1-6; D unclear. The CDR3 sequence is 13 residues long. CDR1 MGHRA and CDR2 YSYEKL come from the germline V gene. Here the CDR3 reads CASSLAGNSPLHF. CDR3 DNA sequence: TGTGCCAGCAGCTTAGCGGGTAATTCACCCCTCCACTTT.

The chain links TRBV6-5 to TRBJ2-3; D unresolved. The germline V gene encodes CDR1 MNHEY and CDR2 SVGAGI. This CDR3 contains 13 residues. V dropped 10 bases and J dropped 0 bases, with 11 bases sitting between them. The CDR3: CATSTRSTDTQYF. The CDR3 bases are TGTGCCACATCAACCCGCAGCACAGATACGCAGTATTTT.

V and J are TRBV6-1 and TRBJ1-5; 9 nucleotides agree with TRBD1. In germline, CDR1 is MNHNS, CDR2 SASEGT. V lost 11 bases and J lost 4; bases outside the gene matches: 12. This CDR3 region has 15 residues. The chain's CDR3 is CAAKQGAIGNQPQHF. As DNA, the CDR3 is TGTGCCGCCAAACAGGGGGCAATAGGGAATCAGCCCCAGCATTTT.

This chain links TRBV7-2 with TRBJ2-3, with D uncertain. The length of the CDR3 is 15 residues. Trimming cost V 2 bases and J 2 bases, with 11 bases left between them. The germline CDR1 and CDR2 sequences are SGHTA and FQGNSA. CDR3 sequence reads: CASSLNGLDTDTQYF. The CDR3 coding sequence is TGTGCCAGCAGCTTAAACGGGCTGGACACAGATACGCAGTATTTT.

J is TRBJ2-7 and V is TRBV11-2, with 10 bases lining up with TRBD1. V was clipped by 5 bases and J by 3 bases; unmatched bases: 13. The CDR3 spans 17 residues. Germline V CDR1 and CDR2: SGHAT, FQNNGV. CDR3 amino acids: CASSTDRPRDRGYEQYF. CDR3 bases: TGTGCCAGCAGCACAGATCGCCCCCGGGACAGGGGCTACGAGCAGTACTTC.

The CDR3 protein is CASSPRTYGGSETQYF. The CDR3 nucleotides read TGTGCCAGCTCACCCCGGACATATGGAGGGAGCGAGACCCAGTACTTC. V and J are TRBV18 and TRBJ2-5; possible D gene TRBD2, 6 bases. V shed 3 bases and J shed 5 bases, with 19 bases lying between them. The length of the CDR3 is 16 residues. Germline V lookup: CDR1 KGHSH, CDR2 LQKENI.

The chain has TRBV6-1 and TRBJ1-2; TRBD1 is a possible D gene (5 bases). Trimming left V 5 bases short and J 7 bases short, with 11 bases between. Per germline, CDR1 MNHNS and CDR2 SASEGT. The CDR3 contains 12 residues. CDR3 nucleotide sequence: TGTGCCAGCAGTCCAGGGTTGAGTGGCTACACCTTC. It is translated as CASSPGLSGYTF.